Listed here are 27 T cell receptor beta chains from one sample, sequenced in a study of control samples from healthy donors and cancer patients. TCRdb's table, derived via immunoSEQ multiplex PCR, lists solely in-frame clones and lacks some. The sample has around 120,000 clones, 85% to 90% seen once. The sequencing sample was made of blood. All receptors come from a woman aged 70-85 years in good health.

The rearrangement joins TRBV19 to TRBJ1-2, with D perhaps TRBD1 (6 bases). Trimming left V 3 bases short and J 7 bases short, with 18 bases between. The CDR3 length is 15 residues. CDR1 and CDR2 (germline): LNHDA, SQIVND (reference sequence). CDR3 nucleotide sequence: TGTGCCAGTAGTATGCATCCTGGGACACCCTCTGGCTACACCTTC. This translates into CASSMHPGTPSGYTF.

This clone was counted a few times. The CDR3 bases are TGCGCCAGCAGCCCAGATTGGGGGGCCCAGTACTTC. This sequence encodes CASSPDWGAQYF. The chain combines TRBV5-1 with TRBJ2-7; D tentatively reads TRBD1 or TRBD2 (6 bases each). Germline V gene lookup returns CDR1 SGHRS and CDR2 YFSETQ. Trimming shortened V by 4 bases and J by 10 bases, and 15 bases separated the two germline ends. There are 12 residues in the CDR3.

The chain is built from TRBV18 and TRBJ2-2; 7 positions agree with TRBD1. The germline CDR1 and CDR2 sequences are KGHSH and LQKENI. This CDR3 spans 15 amino acids. V lost 1 base, J lost 4 bases, and 3 bases stayed unmatched. The CDR3 reads CASSPQGARTGELFF. In DNA form, the CDR3 reads TGTGCCAGCTCACCACAGGGGGCGCGCACCGGGGAGCTGTTTTTT.

The chain employs TRBV18 and TRBJ1-5; D gene uncertain. The V gene lost 6 bases and the J gene lost 0 bases, with 12 bases spanning the gap. Germline CDR1 is KGHSH and CDR2 is LQKENI. This CDR3 comprises 15 residues. The DNA of the CDR3 is TGTGCCAGCTCCCCCCGGGCCGATAGCAATCAGCCCCAGCATTTT. Protein product: CASSPRADSNQPQHF.

A few counts support this clone. V gene TRBV6-6 combines with J gene TRBJ2-7, with 8 bases that match TRBD1. The trim removed 4 bases at V and 0 bases at J, leaving 8 bases unmatched. There are 16 residues in the CDR3. CDR1 and CDR2 from the germline V gene are MNHNY and SVGAGI (reference sequence). The CDR3 DNA reads as TGTGCCAGCAGTTCCAAGACAGGGGACATCTCCTACGAGCAGTACTTC. Its translation is CASSSKTGDISYEQYF.

A few counts support this clone. The J gene is TRBJ1-6, the V gene TRBV5-4, with 8 nucleotides matching TRBD1. Germline V lookup: CDR1 SGHNT, CDR2 YYREEE (reference sequence). Trimming cost V 4 bases and J 5 bases; bases outside gene matches: 5. This CDR3 spans 15 amino acids. In DNA, the CDR3 is TGTGCCAGCAGCCTGGACAGGGCCAATAATTCACCCCTCCACTTT. Translation: CASSLDRANNSPLHF.

V gene TRBV27 combines with J gene TRBJ2-2, with a weak D call TRBD2 (5 bases). Germline V lookup: CDR1 MNHEY, CDR2 SMNVEV (reference sequence). This CDR3 contains 16 residues. V lost 4 bases to trimming and J lost 2 bases, with 14 bases between them. CDR3 nucleotides: TGTGCCAGCAGTTACACCGGGGTCTTAAACACCGGGGAGCTGTTTTTT. This gives the protein CASSYTGVLNTGELFF.

This clone came up once. The rearrangement uses TRBV3-1 (or the pseudogene TRBV3-2) and TRBJ1-2; D call uncertain. This CDR3 region has 11 residues. V lost 1 base and J 8 bases, leaving 5 bases between the germline ends. In germline, CDR1 is LGHDT, CDR2 YNNKEL (reference sequence). In DNA form, the CDR3 reads TGTGCCAGCAGCCAAGCGGGGGGCTACACCTTC. Translating gives CASSQAGGYTF.

The chain recombines TRBV6-1 with TRBJ1-2, with 11 bases matching TRBD1. The V and J ends lost 2 bases and 9 bases, in that order; junction bases with no gene match: 8. The germline CDR1 and CDR2 sequences are MNHNS and SASEGT. The CDR3 runs 15 residues. This CDR3 reads CASSEPPGTGGSYTF. The CDR3 nucleotides are TGTGCCAGCAGTGAACCGCCCGGGACAGGGGGGAGCTACACCTTC.

The CDR3 coding sequence is TGTGCCAGCAGCTTAGACGCCAGGAACTATGGCTACACCTTC. This sequence encodes CASSLDARNYGYTF. The rearrangement joins TRBV7-9 to TRBJ1-2; D not certain. The V gene's germline CDR1 is SEHNR and CDR2 FQNEAQ (reference sequence). The length of the CDR3 is 14 residues. V was shortened by 1 base and J by 2 bases, with 8 bases between the two germline ends.

The J gene is TRBJ1-5, the V gene TRBV19; no clear D gene. This CDR3 spans 12 amino acids. The V and J ends lost 2 bases and 7 bases respectively, with 6 bases between them. In germline, CDR1 is LNHDA, CDR2 SQIVND (reference sequence). In DNA form, the CDR3 reads TGTGCCAGTAGTATATGGCGACAGCCCCAGCATTTT. This translates into CASSIWRQPQHF.

V gene TRBV6-5 combines with J gene TRBJ1-2, with TRBD1 matching over 9 bases. After removal of 7 bases from V and 9 bases from J, the junction contained 12 bases not matched to a gene. CDR1 and CDR2 (germline): MNHEY, SVGAGI. The CDR3 length is 14 residues. In DNA form, the CDR3 reads TGTGCCAGCACCCGAATCCGGGACAGGGAAAGCTACACCTTC. It codes for CASTRIRDRESYTF.

The rearrangement links TRBV25-1 to TRBJ2-3, with 12 positions matching TRBD1. Trimming removed 3 bases from V and 6 bases from J; junction bases left unmatched: 10. This CDR3 is 17 amino acids long. CDR1 is MGHDK and CDR2 is SYGVNS in the germline V gene. The CDR3 nucleotides read TGTGCCAGCAGTGACCCCGGGACAGGGGGCATTCGTGATACGCAGTATTTT. This encodes CASSDPGTGGIRDTQYF.

The rearrangement links TRBV7-9 to TRBJ1-2, with a possible D match to TRBD1 (5 bases). Per the germline V gene, CDR1 is SEHNR and CDR2 is FQNEAQ (reference sequence). The CDR3 has 14 residues. Deletions cut 3 bases from V and 2 bases from J, with 10 bases between. CDR3 amino acids: CASSLGLSNYGYTF. CDR3 DNA sequence: TGTGCCAGCAGCTTGGGACTTTCCAACTATGGCTACACCTTC.

The V and J genes are TRBV9 and TRBJ2-3; 8 bases line up with TRBD2. The CDR3 runs 15 residues. The V gene end was trimmed by 4 bases and the J gene end by 3 bases; junction bases not matched to a gene: 7. Looked up from germline, CDR1 is SGDLS and CDR2 is YYNGEE. The CDR3 region is CASSITGGWTDTQYF. The CDR3 DNA sequence: TGTGCCAGCAGCATCACGGGGGGGTGGACAGATACGCAGTATTTT.

The chain has TRBV7-2 and TRBJ2-2; no clear D gene. The CDR3 is made up of 15 amino acids. The germline V gene encodes CDR1 SGHTA and CDR2 FQGNSA. Trimming stripped 2 bases from V and 1 base from J, with 8 bases between. CDR3 nucleotide sequence: TGTGCCAGCAGCTTATATTTTGTGAACACCGGGGAGCTGTTTTTT. The encoded protein is CASSLYFVNTGELFF.

V is TRBV3-1 (or the pseudogene TRBV3-2) and J is TRBJ1-1, with 7 bases fitting TRBD1. Germline lookup yields CDR1 LGHDT and CDR2 YNNKEL (reference sequence). There are 14 residues in the CDR3. The V segment lost 3 bases and the J segment 3 bases; nucleotides outside the gene matches: 4. The CDR3 region has the DNA TGTGCCAGCAGCCACATACAGGGGTACACTGAAGCTTTCTTT. It encodes CASSHIQGYTEAFF.

The chain links TRBV11-2 to TRBJ1-1; no clear D gene. Germline V gives CDR1 SGHAT, CDR2 FQNNGV. V lost 0 bases to trimming and J lost 0 bases, with 11 bases between them. The CDR3 is 16 residues long. The CDR3 here is CASSLETTTLNTEAFF. CDR3 nucleotide sequence: TGTGCCAGCAGCTTAGAGACCACTACGCTGAACACTGAAGCTTTCTTT.

J is TRBJ1-4 and V is TRBV19, with D possibly being TRBD1 (5 bases). The V end lost 6 bases, the J end lost 5 bases, and 13 bases lay between the germline ends. Germline V CDR1 and CDR2: LNHDA, SQIVND (reference sequence). The CDR3 has 14 residues. This CDR3 reads CASRSRGDNEKLFF. The CDR3 coding sequence is TGTGCCAGTAGATCAAGGGGAGACAATGAAAAACTGTTTTTT.

This clone was detected only a few times. The CDR3 DNA reads TGTGCCAGCAGCTTAGCGACAGGACTGAACACTGAAGCTTTCTTT. This encodes CASSLATGLNTEAFF. This chain links TRBV11-2 with TRBJ1-1; the D gene is possibly TRBD1 (6 bases). This CDR3 spans 15 amino acids. V lost 1 base to trimming and J lost 0 bases, with 9 bases between them. The germline V gene has CDR1 SGHAT and CDR2 FQNNGV.

This chain joins TRBV5-1 and TRBJ1-3, with D maybe TRBD1 (5 bases). The CDR3 totals 15 residues. Germline CDR1 is SGHRS and CDR2 is YFSETQ. Trimming left V 0 bases short and J 2 bases short, with 9 bases between. The CDR3 nucleotides read TGCGCCAGCAGCTTGGAGAGGGGCCCTGGAAACACCATATATTTT. It encodes CASSLERGPGNTIYF.

This chain links TRBV9 with TRBJ1-4; TRBD1 matches at 8 bases. Germline V gives CDR1 SGDLS, CDR2 YYNGEE. V shed 4 bases and J 0 bases; nucleotides not matched to a gene: 17. The CDR3 consists of 20 residues. The CDR3 DNA follows: TGTGCCAGCAGCAGGGGATCAGGGGGCGGGATAGGGTCAACTAATGAAAAACTGTTTTTT. Encoded protein: CASSRGSGGGIGSTNEKLFF.

This chain links TRBV9 with TRBJ2-2; 13 bases match TRBD2. The CDR3 runs to 17 residues. The J segment lost 3 bases and the V segment lost 0 bases, leaving 2 bases of the junction unmatched. Germline V gene sequence: CDR1 SGDLS, CDR2 YYNGEE. The CDR3 DNA follows: TGTGCCAGCAGCGTAGCCGGACTAGCGGGGGACACCGGGGAGCTGTTTTTT. The encoded protein is CASSVAGLAGDTGELFF.

This rearrangement joins TRBV7-9 to TRBJ1-4, with 9 bases aligning to TRBD1. The CDR3 has 15 residues. CDR1 SEHNR and CDR2 FQNEAQ come from the germline V gene (reference sequence). V was pared by 1 base and J by 7 bases, with 4 bases of the junction left unmatched. The CDR3 sequence is CASSLGIQGAEKLFF. The CDR3 DNA reads as TGTGCCAGCAGCTTAGGAATACAGGGGGCTGAAAAACTGTTTTTT.

The chain combines TRBV3-1 (or the pseudogene TRBV3-2) with TRBJ1-6; weak D call: TRBD1 (5 bases). The ends were cut back, 4 bases at V and 9 bases at J, with 13 bases in the middle. Germline V gene sequence: CDR1 LGHDT, CDR2 YNNKEL (reference sequence). The CDR3 covers 14 residues. CDR3 loop: CASSRRGERSPLHF. The CDR3 nucleotides read TGTGCCAGCAGCCGGCGAGGGGAACGTTCACCCCTCCACTTT.

This chain links TRBV14 with TRBJ2-4; D ambiguous. Germline CDR1 is SGHDN and CDR2 is FVKESK. The V and J ends lost 5 bases and 0 bases respectively, with 5 bases between them. This CDR3 region has 13 residues. The CDR3 sequence is CASSNLAKNIQYF. The CDR3 bases are TGTGCCAGCAGCAATCTAGCCAAAAACATTCAGTACTTC.

This CDR3 is CATSRDLAGSTDTQYF. The CDR3 DNA sequence: TGTGCCACCAGCAGAGATTTAGCGGGGAGCACAGATACGCAGTATTTT. The J gene is TRBJ2-3, the V gene TRBV15; 8 nucleotides match TRBD2. This CDR3 is 16 amino acids long. Unmatched junction bases numbered 2, after V lost 0 bases and J lost 0 bases. The V gene's germline CDR1 is LNHNV and CDR2 YYDKDF (reference sequence). The variable domain in full, with the rest retrieved from reference TRBV15 and TRBJ2-3, is DAMVIQNPRYQVTQFGKPVTLSCSQTLNHNVMYWYQQKSSQAPKLLFHYYDKDFNNEADTPDNFQSRRPNTSFCFLDIRSPGLGDTAMYLCATSRDLAGSTDTQYFGPGTRLTVL.